A single sample gave rise to the 11 T cell receptor beta chains below, sequenced in a study of cytomegalovirus exposure and HLA in healthy donors. Primers: 60 Vbeta forward and 13 Jbeta reverse. This table comes from immunoSEQ multiplex PCR, and its TCRdb copy is limited to in-frame clones, with some not included. The table shows 200,000 to 250,000 clones, with more than 75% occurring only once. The sequencing input was PBMCs. The receptors originated from a human donor in good health.

The gene calls are TRBV5-5 and TRBJ2-7, with unresolved D. Germline loops: CDR1 SGHKS, CDR2 YYEKEE (reference sequence). V was trimmed by 2 bases and J by 0 bases, leaving 6 bases between them. The CDR3 is 13 amino acids. As DNA, the CDR3 is TGTGCCAGCAGCTTTGCACTCTCCTACGAGCAGTACTTC. It translates to CASSFALSYEQYF.

The V and J genes are TRBV30 and TRBJ1-2; maybe TRBD1 (5 bases). Germline CDR1 reads GTSNPN; CDR2 reads SVGIG (reference sequence). Between the trimmed V and J ends, which lost 3 bases and 2 bases, there was a span of 13 bases. The CDR3 contains 14 residues. The DNA of the CDR3 is TGTGCCTGGAGCGGGGGAGGCAAAAACTATGGCTACACCTTC. Residues: CAWSGGGKNYGYTF. Combining the CDR3 with reference TRBV30 and TRBJ1-2 gives the whole variable domain SQTIHQWPATLVQPVGSPLSLECTVEGTSNPNLYWYRQAAGRGLQLLFYSVGIGQISSEVPQNLSASRPQDRQFILSSKKLLLSDSGFYLCAWSGGGKNYGYTFGSGTRLTVV.

The V and J genes are TRBV28 and TRBJ2-7, with TRBD2 identical over 13 bases. Trimming took 5 bases from V and 7 from J; bases not matched to a gene: 8. Germline V CDR1 and CDR2: MDHEN, SYDVKM. The CDR3 covers 15 residues. CDR3 in amino acids: CASSGTSGVWDEQYF. In DNA, the CDR3 is TGTGCCAGCAGTGGGACTAGCGGGGTGTGGGATGAGCAGTACTTC.

The chain has TRBV5-1 and TRBJ1-1; 8 bases are a match to TRBD1. V lost 0 bases and J lost 3; bases outside the gene matches: 13. The germline V gene encodes CDR1 SGHRS and CDR2 YFSETQ. The CDR3 is 18 residues long. The CDR3 here is CASSLVQGARFSDTEAFF. The CDR3 DNA is TGCGCCAGCAGCTTGGTTCAGGGGGCGCGGTTTTCGGACACTGAAGCTTTCTTT. Combining the CDR3 with reference TRBV5-1 and TRBJ1-1 gives the whole variable domain KAGVTQTPRYLIKTRGQQVTLSCSPISGHRSVSWYQQTPGQGLQFLFEYFSETQRNKGNFPGRFSGRQFSNSRSEMNVSTLELGDSALYLCASSLVQGARFSDTEAFFGQGTRLTVV.

With regard to this clone: At one of its ends the junction is not consistent with the germline gene, which may arise from a read error. This sequence joins TRBV30 and TRBJ2-7; 7 bases align to TRBD2. Germline V gives CDR1 GTSNPN, CDR2 SVGIG (reference sequence). The CDR3 spans 11 residues. The CDR3 spells CAWRALGGDGF. In DNA form, the CDR3 reads TGTGCCTGGAGGGCGCTGGGGGGGGATGGATTC.

V gene TRBV29-1 combines with J gene TRBJ1-2, with 8 bases aligning to TRBD1. The V gene's germline CDR1 is SQVTM and CDR2 ANQGSEA. This CDR3 spans 15 amino acids. V lost 5 bases, J lost 7 bases, and 15 bases stayed unmatched. This CDR3 reads CSVSSPGGGSGGYTF. The CDR3 DNA follows: TGCAGCGTTTCTTCCCCAGGGGGCGGCAGCGGTGGCTACACCTTC.

The CDR3, as DNA: TGTGCCAGCAGCTTAGCGGGGACTAGCGGGAGGGGAGGGCAGTTCTTC. Translation: CASSLAGTSGRGGQFF. The J gene is TRBJ2-1, the V gene TRBV7-9; 16 positions agree with TRBD2. The CDR3 totals 16 residues. Germline CDR1 reads SEHNR; CDR2 reads FQNEAQ (reference sequence). V lost 0 bases, J lost 12 bases, and 5 bases stayed unmatched.

This clone appeared a single time. The chain is built from TRBV15 and TRBJ2-7; D may be TRBD2 (5 bases). Trimming took off 0 bases at V and 5 bases at J, with 17 bases between the two ends. Germline V gives CDR1 LNHNV, CDR2 YYDKDF (reference sequence). This CDR3 contains 16 residues. The CDR3: CATSRDVSPPGNEQYF. DNA for the CDR3: TGTGCCACCAGCAGAGATGTCTCCCCCCCCGGGAACGAGCAGTACTTC.

V and J are TRBV28 and TRBJ2-2; 13 nucleotides agree with TRBD2. Trimming removed 7 bases from V and 3 bases from J; junction bases left unmatched: 14. The CDR3 consists of 19 residues. Germline V gene data show CDR1 as MDHEN and CDR2 as SYDVKM. CDR3 protein: CASKSYILAGGPDTGELFF. The CDR3 nucleotides read TGTGCCAGCAAGTCTTACATACTAGCGGGAGGGCCGGACACCGGGGAGCTGTTTTTT.

This clone was counted once. The rearrangement uses TRBV19 and TRBJ2-4; 8 bases align to TRBD1. CDR1 is LNHDA, CDR2 SQIVND, per germline (reference sequence). Unmatched junction bases numbered 9, after V lost 7 bases and J lost 1 base. This CDR3 contains 16 residues. The CDR3 DNA sequence: TGTGCCAGTACCCATGGACAGGGTACTGCCAAAAACATTCAGTACTTC. Translated, it gives CASTHGQGTAKNIQYF.

Of note for this clone: Its ends do not fully match the called genes, so a read error is possible. The same CDR3 arises from other DNA sequences in this sample as well. J is TRBJ2-7 and V is TRBV12-5, with 9 bases lining up with TRBD1. The CDR3 loop spans 15 amino acids. Looked up from germline, CDR1 is LGHNT and CDR2 is FRNRAP. The DNA of the CDR3 is TGTGCCAGTGGGTTACCGGGACAGGGAAGCGACGAGCAGTACTTC. Protein sequence: CASGLPGQGSDEQYF.